A selection of T cell receptor beta chains follows, all from one sample in a study of Ad26.COV2.S vaccination and SARS-CoV-2 variants. Repertoires were generated with immunoSEQ multiplex PCR, while TCRdb's copy carries only in-frame clones and drops some. The sample yields roughly 240,000 clones, approximately 87% seen once. This material consisted of peripheral blood, taken in a trial of Ad26.COV2.S vaccine versus placebo. These receptors were obtained from a person between 18 and 59 years old who received the Ad26.COV2.S COVID-19 vaccine or a placebo. Both conserved end residues are part of each CDR3. The order of the fields is clone size, J gene, V gene, D gene, CDR3 protein, CDR3 DNA. A D gene is named only where the DNA matches it firmly. Part of the rows lack a size; the others show once, few, many or a class for expanded clones.

-,TRBJ2-4,TRBV4-3,-,CASSQETPTGSGNIQYF,TGCGCCAGCAGCCAAGAAACTCCCACAGGTTCAGGAAACATTCAGTACTTC
-,TRBJ2-4,TRBV30,-,CAWSLLGGAKNIQYF,TGTGCCTGGAGTCTTCTAGGGGGAGCCAAAAACATTCAGTACTTC
-,TRBJ2-7,TRBV11-1,-,CATPPGARYF,TGTGCCACCCCCCCAGGGGCGCGGTACTTC
-,TRBJ1-1,TRBV15,-,CATSRLGANTEAFF,TGTGCCACCAGCAGATTAGGGGCCAACACTGAAGCTTTCTTT
-,TRBJ2-7,TRBV6-5,-,CASRPSTGLGYEQYF,TGTGCCAGCAGACCAAGTACAGGGTTGGGGTACGAGCAGTACTTC
-,TRBJ2-5,TRBV28,TRBD2,CASSTGGEETQYF,TGTGCCAGCAGTACGGGGGGAGAGGAGACCCAGTACTTC
-,TRBJ1-6,TRBV7-8,TRBD1,CASSTGTGNSPLHF,TGTGCCAGCAGCACCGGGACAGGGAATTCACCCCTCCACTTT
once,TRBJ2-1,TRBV12-5,-,CASGFSDEQFF,TGTGCTAGTGGTTTTAGCGATGAGCAGTTCTTC
-,TRBJ2-7,TRBV11-3,-,CASSLGWNSYEQYF,TGTGCCAGCAGCTTAGGATGGAACAGCTACGAGCAGTACTTC
once,TRBJ1-2,TRBV28,TRBD1,CASSLETGGLYGYTF,TGTGCCAGCAGTTTAGAGACAGGGGGTCTCTATGGCTACACCTTC
-,TRBJ2-7,TRBV28,-,CASSRLAGQITYEQYF,TGTGCCAGCAGTCGCTTGGCCGGACAGATCACCTACGAGCAGTACTTC
-,TRBJ2-5,TRBV19,-,CASSTHGETQYF,TGTGCCAGTAGCACCCATGGAGAGACCCAGTACTTC
-,TRBJ1-1,TRBV18,-,CASSPRAGTEAFF,TGTGCCAGCTCACCCAGGGCGGGCACTGAAGCTTTCTTT
-,TRBJ2-7,TRBV24-1,-,CATSSGYEQYF,TGTGCCACCAGTTCTGGCTACGAGCAGTACTTC
-,TRBJ1-2,TRBV28,TRBD1,CASSDRQGASFGYTF,TGTGCCAGCAGTGACCGACAGGGGGCCTCGTTTGGCTACACCTTC
-,TRBJ1-1,TRBV3-1/TRBV3-2,-,CASSQGGNLGAFF,TGTGCCAGCAGCCAAGGGGGAAACCTGGGAGCTTTCTTT
-,TRBJ2-7,TRBV3-1/TRBV3-2,TRBD1,CASRETGAGPYEQYF,TGTGCCAGCAGAGAGACAGGGGCGGGTCCCTACGAGCAGTACTTC
-,TRBJ1-2,TRBV28,-,CASSLLSRGPNYGYTF,TGTGCCAGCAGTTTATTATCCAGGGGCCCTAACTATGGCTACACCTTC
-,TRBJ1-2,TRBV28,-,CASTNWGTSNYGYTF,TGTGCCAGCACCAACTGGGGCACTTCTAACTATGGCTACACCTTC
-,TRBJ2-2,TRBV25-1,-,CASTRGTGELFF,TGTGCCAGCACACGGGGAACCGGGGAGCTGTTTTTT
once,TRBJ1-1,TRBV27,TRBD1,CASRLSGTGEAEAFF,TGTGCCAGCAGATTATCCGGGACAGGGGAGGCTGAAGCTTTCTTT
few,TRBJ1-1,TRBV7-9,-,CASSPRGTEAFF,TGTGCCAGCAGCCCCAGGGGCACTGAAGCTTTCTTT
-,TRBJ2-5,TRBV7-2,TRBD2,CASSSQRTSGSTQYF,TGTGCCAGCAGCTCCCAACGGACTAGCGGTTCGACCCAGTACTTC
-,TRBJ1-2,TRBV6-2/TRBV6-3,TRBD1,CASSMTGKFYGYTF,TGTGCCAGCAGTATGACAGGGAAATTCTATGGCTACACCTTC
-,TRBJ1-5,TRBV16,TRBD1,CASSQGDSFGQPQHF,TGTGCCAGCAGCCAGGGGGACAGCTTTGGTCAGCCCCAGCATTTT
-,TRBJ2-7,TRBV9,-,CASSVGTKDEQYF,TGTGCCAGCAGCGTAGGGACCAAGGACGAGCAGTACTTC
-,TRBJ2-7,TRBV11-2,-,CASRTGRLSSYEQYF,TGTGCCAGCAGAACGGGACGGCTGTCATCCTACGAGCAGTACTTC
-,TRBJ2-2,TRBV10-2,TRBD2,CASNPAGGGTGELFF,TGCGCCAGCAATCCAGCGGGGGGTGGCACCGGGGAGCTGTTTTTT
-,TRBJ1-3,TRBV7-8,-,CASSRSGNTIYF,TGTGCCAGCAGCCGGTCCGGAAACACCATATATTTT
-,TRBJ2-7,TRBV11-2,-,CASSSGPSYEQYF,TGTGCCAGCAGCTCGGGCCCTTCCTACGAGCAGTACTTC
-,TRBJ1-2,TRBV30,-,CAWNSPLRDYGYTF,TGTGCCTGGAATAGCCCCCTTAGGGACTATGGCTACACCTTC
-,TRBJ1-3,TRBV30,-,CAWSVRGNTIYF,TGTGCCTGGAGTGTCCGTGGAAACACCATATATTTT